One and the same sample provided the 25 T cell receptor beta chains below, sequenced in a study of molecular identifiers for immune sequencing clone quantification. Each CDR3 protein is one row after TCRdb ran MiXCR on the PCR reads. The repertoire has a few hundred thousand distinct CDR3 sequences, roughly 24% of them found once; the top ten carry around 0.79%. Sequencing input: naive CD8+ T cells from blood, with Jurkat cell RNA spiked in. As to subset: FACS-sorted CD8+CD4-CCR7+CD45RA+ naive T cells. Receptor source: a human donor in good health. Some libraries in this study had Jurkat cell RNA spiked in.

Only a few counts were recorded for this clonotype. The chain links TRBV25-1 to TRBJ2-7; no reliable D call. The CDR3 covers 13 residues. Per the germline V gene, CDR1 is MGHDK and CDR2 is SYGVNS. Trimming shortened V by 3 bases and J by 3 bases, and 9 bases separated the two germline ends. The CDR3 DNA is TGTGCCAGCAGTGAGATAGGAGACTACGAGCAGTACTTC. Its protein product is CASSEIGDYEQYF.

The chain combines TRBV12-3 or TRBV12-4 with TRBJ2-7; D call uncertain. This CDR3 is built from 12 residues. Trimming took 2 bases from V and 6 from J, leaving 8 bases between them. This chain's CDR3 is CASSLNPREQYF. The CDR3 coding sequence is TGTGCCAGCAGTTTAAACCCGCGCGAGCAGTACTTC.

This clonotype was counted ten times or more. The rearrangement links TRBV28 to TRBJ2-7; 10 bases line up with TRBD1. Looked up from germline, CDR1 is MDHEN and CDR2 is SYDVKM. The CDR3 totals 17 residues. The J segment lost 2 bases and the V segment lost 1 base, leaving 8 bases of the junction unmatched. The DNA of the CDR3 is TGTGCCAGCAGTTTATCGGCCCGGACAGGGGGAACCTACGAGCAGTACTTC. Its protein product is CASSLSARTGGTYEQYF.

This clonotype was seen many times. V usage is TRBV5-4 and J usage is TRBJ2-3; D may match TRBD1 or TRBD2 (5 bases each). The germline CDR1 and CDR2 sequences are SGHNT and YYREEE (reference sequence). The CDR3 is 16 residues long. V dropped 1 base and J dropped 4 bases, with 16 bases sitting between them. CDR3 coding DNA: TGTGCCAGCAGCTTGTCTTCGGGACCTATAGCAGATACGCAGTATTTT. Translating gives CASSLSSGPIADTQYF.

Of note for this clonotype: A read error may produce the germline difference seen at one junction end. The chain links TRBV30 to TRBJ1-6, with a weak D call TRBD1 (5 bases). Germline values: CDR1 GTSNPN, CDR2 SVGIG (reference sequence). The CDR3 is 14 residues long. In DNA, the CDR3 is TGTGCCAGGAGGGAGGGGCCGACGGGCTCACCCCTCCACTTT. As protein: CARREGPTGSPLHF.

In its sample, this clonotype was seen once. Since no conserved phenylalanine or tryptophan closes the CDR3, a read error is the likely cause. This chain links TRBV5-5 with TRBJ1-4, with D unclear. In germline, CDR1 is SGHKS, CDR2 YYEKEE (reference sequence). The ends were cut back, 0 bases at V and 4 bases at J, with 10 bases in the middle. This CDR3 comprises 15 residues. The CDR3 spells CASSLAGTSNEKLFL. The CDR3 region has the DNA TGTGCCAGCAGCTTGGCTGGCACCAGTAATGAAAAACTGTTTCTT.

The chain has TRBV6-6 and TRBJ1-1; D gene uncertain. This CDR3 region has 13 residues. Trimming took off 7 bases at V and 0 bases at J, with 9 bases between the two ends. Germline V gene data show CDR1 as MNHNY and CDR2 as SVGAGI (reference sequence). The CDR3 DNA reads TGTGCCAGCACCCCCTACCTGAACACTGAAGCTTTCTTT. Translating gives CASTPYLNTEAFF.

This clonotype was observed a handful of times. The chain links TRBV27 to TRBJ2-6, with 7 bases fitting TRBD1. The CDR3 is 17 residues long. With V trimmed by 4 bases and J by 2 bases, 8 bases remained unmatched. From germline, CDR1 is MNHEY and CDR2 SMNVEV (reference sequence). CDR3 in amino acids: CASSWQGVRTGANVLTF. As DNA, the CDR3 is TGTGCCAGCAGTTGGCAGGGGGTGCGGACTGGGGCCAACGTCCTGACTTTC.

The chain has TRBV10-3 and TRBJ2-1; weak D call: TRBD2 (5 bases). Trimming removed 2 bases at V and 0 bases at J, with 14 bases between. The CDR3 sequence is 17 residues long. Germline V gene data show CDR1 as ENHRY and CDR2 as SYGVKD. CDR3: CAISELSGGPSYNEQFF. DNA of the CDR3: TGTGCCATCAGTGAGCTCTCCGGCGGGCCCTCCTACAATGAGCAGTTCTTC.

This clonotype was seen only a few times. This sequence joins TRBV27 and TRBJ2-5; D call uncertain. CDR1 MNHEY and CDR2 SMNVEV come from the germline V gene (reference sequence). The CDR3 is 15 residues long. Between the trimmed V and J ends, which lost 1 base and 5 bases, there was a span of 14 bases. This CDR3 is CASSLLKHGHETQYF. The CDR3 DNA reads TGTGCCAGCAGTTTATTAAAACACGGCCACGAGACCCAGTACTTC.

In this sample, this clonotype turned up a few times. The chain is built from TRBV3-1 and TRBJ2-3; perhaps TRBD1 as D (5 bases). The germline V and J ends were trimmed by 4 bases and 2 bases, with 19 bases remaining between them. The CDR3 has 17 amino acids. Germline loops: CDR1 LGHDT, CDR2 YNNKEL (reference sequence). The CDR3 DNA follows: TGTGCCAGCAGCCCAAATCTAATAGGGGCATCCACAGATACGCAGTATTTT. Amino acids: CASSPNLIGASTDTQYF.

This chain uses TRBV19 with TRBJ2-7; TRBD2 aligns across 7 bases. Per germline, CDR1 LNHDA and CDR2 SQIVND (reference sequence). The CDR3 length is 15 residues. V trimming: 4 bases; J trimming: 2 bases; junction bases outside the gene matches: 8. CDR3 sequence: CASSTYSGSTYEQYF. CDR3 nucleotide sequence: TGTGCCAGTAGTACATATAGCGGGTCCACCTACGAGCAGTACTTC.

This clonotype has a single count. The chain employs TRBV19 and TRBJ2-7; no reliable D call. Germline-derived CDR1 and CDR2 are LNHDA and SQIVND (reference sequence). There are 15 residues in the CDR3. V lost 6 bases and J 2 bases, leaving 17 bases between the germline ends. CDR3 nucleotide sequence: TGTGCCAGTAGCGCCTCTTCAGGCATTACCTACGAGCAGTACTTC. Encoded protein: CASSASSGITYEQYF.

The chain employs TRBV4-2 and TRBJ2-7; the D gene is possibly TRBD1 (5 bases). The V and J ends lost 0 bases and 2 bases respectively, with 11 bases between them. CDR3 length: 15 amino acids. Germline V gene lookup returns CDR1 LGHNA and CDR2 YNFKEQ. The CDR3: CASSQEFQGTYEQYF. The CDR3, as DNA: TGTGCCAGCAGCCAAGAGTTTCAGGGAACCTACGAGCAGTACTTC.

A word on this clonotype: The junction departs from germline at one end; a sequencing error may be responsible. The gene calls are TRBV25-1 and TRBJ2-5; D remains ambiguous. Germline CDR1 reads MGHDK; CDR2 reads SYGVNS. The CDR3 runs 17 residues. The CDR3 reads CASSEYLLAAASETQNF. The CDR3 nucleotides are TGTGCCAGCAGTGAATATCTCTTGGCGGCAGCTTCCGAGACCCAGAACTTC.

About this clonotype: This could be a read error, since a much larger clone is one nucleotide away. V and J are TRBV2 and TRBJ1-1, with TRBD1 as a possible D gene (5 bases). The CDR3 runs to 14 residues. The germline V gene has CDR1 SNHLY and CDR2 FYNNEI. Trimming removed 6 bases at V and 3 bases at J, with 14 bases between. As DNA, the CDR3 is TGTGCCAGCAGCCAGGGACGGCTGGACACTGAAGCTTTCTTT. This translates into CASSQGRLDTEAFF.

This clonotype showed up just a few times. The chain couples TRBV6-5 to TRBJ2-7, with a tentative D call TRBD1 (6 bases). The length of the CDR3 is 16 residues. The ends were cut back, 8 bases at V and 3 bases at J, with 23 bases in the middle. The V gene's germline CDR1 is MNHEY and CDR2 SVGAGI. In DNA, the CDR3 is TGTGCCAGCGCAACACTTGCTCTGACAGGAGGCTACGAGCAGTACTTC. Protein product: CASATLALTGGYEQYF.

This clonotype occurred a few times. This chain connects TRBV20-1 to TRBJ1-1; tentatively, D is TRBD1 (5 bases). There are 14 residues in the CDR3. V was cut by 0 bases and J by 1 base, with 9 bases left in between. Germline loops: CDR1 DFQATT, CDR2 SNEGSKA (reference sequence). The chain's CDR3 is CSARESGQNTEAFF. DNA for the CDR3: TGCAGTGCTAGAGAATCCGGACAGAACACTGAAGCTTTCTTT.

The rearrangement joins TRBV11-2 to TRBJ2-1; no clear D gene. The CDR3 is 14 residues long. Germline CDR1 reads SGHAT; CDR2 reads FQNNGV. V was clipped by 3 bases and J by 7 bases, with 13 bases between them. CDR3 loop: CASSFEGRWNEQFF. The CDR3 nucleotides are TGTGCCAGCAGCTTTGAAGGGCGGTGGAATGAGCAGTTCTTC.

The gene calls are TRBV2 and TRBJ2-7; 10 positions agree with TRBD2. The CDR3 extends over 13 amino acids. V gave up 6 bases and J gave up 6 bases; unmatched junction bases: 5. Germline V gene lookup returns CDR1 SNHLY and CDR2 FYNNEI. The CDR3 region has the DNA TGTGCCAGCAGAGCTAGCGGGGGCCCCGAGCAGTACTTC. Its translation: CASRASGGPEQYF.

This clonotype came up once. The junction departs from the called germline gene at one end, perhaps through a read error. This rearrangement joins TRBV20-1 to TRBJ2-5; 7 bases agree with TRBD1. The CDR3 has 17 amino acids. Germline values: CDR1 DFQATT, CDR2 SNEGSKA (reference sequence). The CDR3 nucleotides read TGCAGTGCTAGAGACCAGGACAGGACCACTCCACAAGAGCCCCAGTACTTC. Its translation: CSARDQDRTTPQEPQYF.

This clonotype was observed a few times. Since the CDR3 does not end with the conserved phenylalanine or tryptophan, this likely comes from a read error. Here the CDR3 reads CASSFGTSYEQYL. The CDR3 DNA sequence: TGCGCCAGCAGCTTCGGGACATCCTACGAGCAGTACCTC. The rearrangement joins TRBV5-1 to TRBJ2-7, with a possible D match to TRBD1 (6 bases). This CDR3 comprises 13 residues. Trimming took off 2 bases at V and 1 base at J, with 7 bases between the two ends. Germline CDR1 reads SGHRS; CDR2 reads YFSETQ.

This CDR3 reads CASSSGSGIYEQYF. The CDR3, as DNA: TGTGCCAGCAGCAGTGGGAGCGGGATCTACGAGCAGTACTTC. The chain combines TRBV5-3 with TRBJ2-7; 7 bases fit TRBD2. TRBV5-3 is reported as an ORF; its role is uncertain. There are 14 residues in the CDR3. V was pared by 8 bases and J by 3 bases, with 11 bases of the junction left unmatched.

This clonotype was picked up many times. CDR3 amino acids: CASSSNWETQYF. CDR3 nucleotide sequence: TGTGCCAGCAGCTCGAACTGGGAGACCCAGTACTTC. V usage is TRBV7-9 and J usage is TRBJ2-5; D is ambiguous. Looked up from germline, CDR1 is SEHNR and CDR2 is FQNEAQ (reference sequence). Deletions cut 4 bases from V and 5 bases from J, with 8 bases between. The CDR3 runs to 12 residues. The complete variable domain, with remaining parts taken from reference TRBV7-9 and TRBJ2-5, reads DTGVSQNPRHKITKRGQNVTFRCDPISEHNRLYWYRQTLGQGPEFLTYFQNEAQLEKSRLLSDRFSAERPKGSFSTLEIQRTEQGDSAMYLCASSSNWETQYFGPGTRLLVL.

This clonotype was observed a few times. The chain is built from TRBV30 and TRBJ2-1; no definite D call. The CDR3 contains 14 residues. The germline gives CDR1 GTSNPN, CDR2 SVGIG (reference sequence). V gave up 2 bases and J gave up 4 bases, with 12 bases separating them. CDR3: CAWSSPIAYNEQFF. DNA of the CDR3: TGTGCCTGGAGTAGTCCGATCGCATACAATGAGCAGTTCTTC.